This passage covers 31 T cell receptor beta chains from one sample sequenced in a study of blood T cell dynamics during melanoma immunotherapy. Indicated time point: week 3, after first cycle of checkpoint inhibitor. The data were produced by immunoSEQ multiplex PCR, yet TCRdb's version contains in-frame clones alone and is incomplete. In the table there are roughly 6,600 clones, 85% of which are singletons. The sequencing here drew on blood, taken from a patient treated with checkpoint blockade. The receptors were gathered from a human donor with melanoma. Some clones in this sample may be carry-over from other donors' samples.

This chain connects TRBV28 to TRBJ1-3, with D unresolved. Between the trimmed V and J ends, which lost 1 base and 0 bases, there was a span of 10 bases. CDR1 and CDR2 (germline): MDHEN, SYDVKM. The CDR3 is 16 residues long. In nucleotides, the CDR3 is TGTGCCAGCAGTTTATTCCCAGTTCTCTCTGGAAACACCATATATTTT. This sequence encodes CASSLFPVLSGNTIYF. The whole variable domain, remainder taken from reference TRBV28 and TRBJ1-3, is DVKVTQSSRYLVKRTGEKVFLECVQDMDHENMFWYRQDPGLGLRLIYFSYDVKMKEKGDIPEGYSVSREKKERFSLILESASTNQTSMYLCASSLFPVLSGNTIYFGEGSWLTVV.

The V gene is TRBV5-8, the J gene TRBJ2-7; no definite D call. Germline-derived CDR1 and CDR2 are SGHTS and YDEGEE. The V and J ends lost 6 bases and 4 bases respectively, with 2 bases between them. This CDR3 has 9 amino acids. CDR3 region: CASKYEQYF. CDR3 in DNA: TGTGCCAGCAAATACGAGCAGTACTTC.

There are a few counts of this clone. V usage is TRBV4-2 and J usage is TRBJ1-1; D not resolved. CDR3 length: 14 residues. Trimming cost V 0 bases and J 1 base, with 6 bases left between them. In germline, CDR1 is LGHNA, CDR2 YNFKEQ. The CDR3: CASSQDLGNTEAFF. The CDR3 region has the DNA TGTGCCAGCAGCCAAGATCTGGGGAACACTGAAGCTTTCTTT.

This chain uses TRBV11-1 with TRBJ2-2, with TRBD2 matching 10 bases. The CDR3 runs to 16 residues. In germline, CDR1 is SGHAT, CDR2 FQDESV (reference sequence). The ends lost 5 bases at V and 1 base at J; junction bases unmatched: 4. CDR3 nucleotide sequence: TGTGCCAGCAGCCCCAAGCGGGGGGGGAACACCGGGGAGCTGTTTTTT. It codes for CASSPKRGGNTGELFF.

The chain joins TRBV19 to TRBJ1-3; D possibly corresponds to TRBD1 (6 bases). The V end was cut by 7 bases, the J end by 6 bases, with 19 bases between. CDR3 size: 15 residues. The germline V gene has CDR1 LNHDA and CDR2 SQIVND (reference sequence). The CDR3 coding sequence is TGTGCCAGTACGAGGAGGGGGGCGAACTTAAACACCATATATTTT. Its protein product is CASTRRGANLNTIYF. Variable domain in full (rest from reference TRBV19 and TRBJ1-3): DGGITQSPKYLFRKEGQNVTLSCEQNLNHDAMYWYRQDPGQGLRLIYYSQIVNDFQKGDIAEGYSVSREKKESFPLTVTSAQKNPTAFYLCASTRRGANLNTIYFGEGSWLTVV.

The rearrangement joins TRBV4-1 to TRBJ1-6; D call uncertain. This CDR3 region has 15 residues. V was shortened by 0 bases and J by 9 bases, with 12 bases between the two germline ends. Germline assignment: CDR1 MGHRA and CDR2 YSYEKL. The DNA for the CDR3 is TGCGCCAGCAGCCAAGAGGGAAGCCAAATTTCACCCCTCCACTTT. Translating it yields CASSQEGSQISPLHF.

The J gene is TRBJ1-3, the V gene TRBV5-1, with D maybe TRBD1 (5 bases). The CDR3 consists of 15 residues. Between the trimmed V and J ends, which lost 5 bases and 0 bases, there was a span of 12 bases. Germline-derived CDR1 and CDR2 are SGHRS and YFSETQ. The CDR3 bases are TGCGCCAGCAGTTCGTCCGGGGGCTCTGGAAACACCATATATTTT. Amino acid sequence: CASSSSGGSGNTIYF. The complete variable domain, with remaining parts taken from reference TRBV5-1 and TRBJ1-3, reads KAGVTQTPRYLIKTRGQQVTLSCSPISGHRSVSWYQQTPGQGLQFLFEYFSETQRNKGNFPGRFSGRQFSNSRSEMNVSTLELGDSALYLCASSSSGGSGNTIYFGEGSWLTVV.

The chain employs TRBV6-6 and TRBJ1-2; possibly TRBD1 for D (5 bases). Germline V lookup: CDR1 MNHNY, CDR2 SVGAGI (reference sequence). The CDR3 covers 12 residues. Trimming pared 7 bases from V and 5 bases from J, leaving 11 bases between. The CDR3 sequence is CASTSGGYGYTF. CDR3 in DNA: TGTGCCAGCACCTCTGGGGGTTATGGCTACACCTTC.

The rearrangement uses TRBV4-2 and TRBJ2-7; D is perhaps TRBD2 (5 bases). This CDR3 is 11 amino acids long. Germline loops: CDR1 LGHNA, CDR2 YNFKEQ. Trimming took 2 bases from V and 7 from J, leaving 6 bases between them. The CDR3 DNA reads TGTGCCAGCAGCCAACCGGGGGAGCAGTACTTC. Translated, it gives CASSQPGEQYF.

The rearrangement links TRBV6-5 to TRBJ2-5; 7 nucleotides agree with TRBD1. V was clipped by 4 bases and J by 5 bases; unmatched bases: 10. The V gene's germline CDR1 is MNHEY and CDR2 SVGAGI. This CDR3 is 15 amino acids long. CDR3 bases: TGTGCCAGCAGTTTTTCCAGGGGGAACGGCGAGACCCAGTACTTC. Its translation is CASSFSRGNGETQYF.

The sample holds a few counts of this clone. CDR3 amino acids: CASSVAGLGEQYF. The CDR3 nucleotides read TGCGCCAGCAGTGTAGCGGGGCTAGGTGAGCAGTACTTC. V usage is TRBV10-2 and J usage is TRBJ2-7; TRBD2 matches at 8 bases. The length of the CDR3 is 13 residues. J gave up 7 bases and V 4 bases, and 6 bases lay outside the gene matches. Germline V gene sequence: CDR1 WSHSY, CDR2 SAAADI.

The J gene is TRBJ2-3, the V gene TRBV6-4; 14 bases map to TRBD2. The CDR3 loop spans 16 amino acids. Losses at the gene ends were 2 bases for V and 4 bases for J; bases not matched to a gene: 2. Germline V CDR1 and CDR2: MRHNA, SNTAGT. This chain's CDR3 is CASSDGLAGGADTQYF. The CDR3 DNA follows: TGTGCCAGCAGTGACGGACTAGCGGGGGGAGCAGATACGCAGTATTTT.

The sample holds a few counts of this clone. The V gene is TRBV7-2, the J gene TRBJ1-6, with a tentative D call TRBD1 (5 bases). The CDR3 sequence is 13 residues long. From germline, CDR1 is SGHTA and CDR2 FQGNSA. V gave up 4 bases and J gave up 11 bases, with 12 bases separating them. CDR3 bases: TGTGCCAGCAGCTCTTCGACAGCTACACCCCTCCACTTT. It is translated as CASSSSTATPLHF.

The chain carries TRBV6-5 and TRBJ1-1; D gene unclear. V was clipped by 5 bases and J by 1 base, with 2 bases between them. The germline V gene encodes CDR1 MNHEY and CDR2 SVGAGI. This CDR3 is built from 11 residues. In DNA form, the CDR3 reads TGTGCCAGCAGTAGGAACACTGAAGCTTTCTTT. As protein: CASSRNTEAFF.

The chain employs TRBV9 and TRBJ1-2, with 7 bases matching TRBD1. V trimming: 4 bases; J trimming: 6 bases; junction bases outside the gene matches: 9. This CDR3 is 14 amino acids long. Germline CDR1 and CDR2: SGDLS and YYNGEE. The DNA for the CDR3 is TGTGCCAGCAGCCCAATTAGGGGGCTTGATGGCTACACCTTC. It is translated as CASSPIRGLDGYTF.

The chain has TRBV5-5 and TRBJ1-3; no firm D call. This CDR3 contains 15 residues. Germline V gene lookup returns CDR1 SGHKS and CDR2 YYEKEE (reference sequence). Trimming cost V 0 bases and J 2 bases, with 9 bases left between them. Here the CDR3 reads CASSLDGRAGNTIYF. The CDR3 nucleotides read TGTGCCAGCAGCTTGGACGGGAGAGCTGGAAACACCATATATTTT.

This chain uses TRBV6-5 with TRBJ2-1; a weak D match, TRBD2 (5 bases). V was shortened by 5 bases and J by 7 bases, with 9 bases between the two germline ends. Per the germline V gene, CDR1 is MNHEY and CDR2 is SVGAGI. The CDR3 spans 12 residues. The CDR3 DNA follows: TGTGCCAGCAGTAACACGGGGAATGAGCAGTTCTTC. Translation: CASSNTGNEQFF.

The chain is built from TRBV6-6 and TRBJ1-1; possible D gene TRBD1, 5 bases. CDR3 length: 14 residues. Trimming pared 0 bases from V and 4 bases from J, leaving 9 bases between. Germline assignment: CDR1 MNHNY and CDR2 SVGAGI (reference sequence). CDR3 nucleotides: TGTGCCAGCAGTTACTCGAAAAGGGGCACTGAAGCTTTCTTT. It translates to CASSYSKRGTEAFF.

This clone appeared once. The rearrangement uses TRBV5-1 and TRBJ2-7, with D uncertain. Trimming removed 5 bases at V and 3 bases at J, with 9 bases between. Per the germline V gene, CDR1 is SGHRS and CDR2 is YFSETQ. CDR3 length: 12 residues. This chain's CDR3 is CASRFESYEQYF. DNA for the CDR3: TGCGCCAGCAGATTTGAAAGCTACGAGCAGTACTTC.

The chain recombines TRBV6-5 with TRBJ2-5, with D perhaps matching TRBD2 (6 bases). There are 14 residues in the CDR3. Germline values: CDR1 MNHEY, CDR2 SVGAGI. Trimming stripped 2 bases from V and 5 bases from J, with 12 bases between. Here the CDR3 reads CASSYQTSGETQYF. As DNA, the CDR3 is TGTGCCAGCAGTTACCAGACTAGTGGGGAGACCCAGTACTTC.

This sequence joins TRBV2 and TRBJ1-5; D is unclear. V was trimmed by 4 bases and J by 2 bases, leaving 9 bases between them. CDR1 and CDR2 (germline): SNHLY, FYNNEI. There are 14 residues in the CDR3. The CDR3 coding sequence is TGTGCCAGCAGTGGGGATTTAGGCAATCAGCCCCAGCATTTT. It translates to CASSGDLGNQPQHF.

This chain links TRBV30 with TRBJ2-3, with TRBD1 matching 8 bases. The CDR3 totals 15 residues. Germline-derived CDR1 and CDR2 are GTSNPN and SVGIG (reference sequence). V shed 2 bases and J 1 base; nucleotides not matched to a gene: 5. The CDR3 region has the DNA TGTGCCTGGAGTCCCGGGACAGGAGGCACAGATACGCAGTATTTT. Translated: CAWSPGTGGTDTQYF.

This clone was seen a single time. The rearrangement uses TRBV7-9 and TRBJ2-3, with D possibly matching TRBD1 (6 bases). Germline CDR1 SEHNR, CDR2 FQNEAQ (reference sequence). With 7 bases removed from V and 2 bases from J, the gap between germline ends came to 10 bases. The CDR3 extends over 13 amino acids. The CDR3 reads CASTEGDTDTQYF. CDR3 sequence (DNA): TGTGCCAGCACAGAGGGGGACACAGATACGCAGTATTTT.

The rearrangement uses TRBV9 and TRBJ1-1; D remains ambiguous. Germline assignment: CDR1 SGDLS and CDR2 YYNGEE. Trimming took off 8 bases at V and 4 bases at J, with 18 bases between the two ends. The CDR3 has 14 residues. CDR3 coding DNA: TGTGCCAGGGGGAGACACATTTCCCCCACTGAAGCTTTCTTT. This gives the protein CARGRHISPTEAFF. Combining the CDR3 with reference TRBV9 and TRBJ1-1 gives the whole variable domain DSGVTQTPKHLITATGQRVTLRCSPRSGDLSVYWYQQSLDQGLQFLIQYYNGEERAKGNILERFSAQQFPDLHSELNLSSLELGDSALYFCARGRHISPTEAFFGQGTRLTVV.

The gene calls are TRBV28 and TRBJ1-2; no clear D. Trimming stripped 8 bases from V and 2 bases from J, with 6 bases between. CDR1 is MDHEN and CDR2 is SYDVKM in the germline V gene. CDR3 length equals 11 residues. CDR3 sequence (DNA): TGTGCCAGCTCGCAGAACTATGGCTACACCTTC. Protein product: CASSQNYGYTF.

V usage is TRBV5-1 and J usage is TRBJ1-3, with a possible D match to TRBD1 (6 bases). Germline V gives CDR1 SGHRS, CDR2 YFSETQ. V was clipped by 4 bases and J by 0 bases, with 14 bases between them. The CDR3 is 16 residues long. The DNA for the CDR3 is TGCGCCAGCAGCCCAACTACAGGGCACTCTGGAAACACCATATATTTT. Amino acid sequence: CASSPTTGHSGNTIYF. Based on the CDR3 plus reference TRBV5-1 and TRBJ1-3, the full variable domain is KAGVTQTPRYLIKTRGQQVTLSCSPISGHRSVSWYQQTPGQGLQFLFEYFSETQRNKGNFPGRFSGRQFSNSRSEMNVSTLELGDSALYLCASSPTTGHSGNTIYFGEGSWLTVV.

This clone was observed a handful of times. This chain connects TRBV2 to TRBJ2-7; no clear D. Germline loops: CDR1 SNHLY, CDR2 FYNNEI. This CDR3 is 14 amino acids long. Trimming shortened V by 1 base and J by 1 base, and 8 bases separated the two germline ends. CDR3 loop: CASSEGRVSYEQYF. The CDR3 region has the DNA TGTGCCAGCAGTGAAGGAAGAGTTTCCTACGAGCAGTACTTC.

CDR3 in DNA: TGTGCCAGCAGCTTAGAGCCAGGCTCCTACAATGAGCAGTTCTTC. It yields the protein CASSLEPGSYNEQFF. V is TRBV7-2 and J is TRBJ2-1, with D unresolved. V was clipped by 1 base and J by 0 bases, with 7 bases between them. Germline V lookup: CDR1 SGHTA, CDR2 FQGNSA. The CDR3 is made up of 15 amino acids.

The CDR3 coding sequence is TGTGCCAGCAGCGTAGCGGGGGAGGCTCAGCCCCAGCATTTT. Translating gives CASSVAGEAQPQHF. The V gene is TRBV9, the J gene TRBJ1-5; the D gene is possibly TRBD1 (5 bases). Deletions cut 0 bases from V and 6 bases from J, with 10 bases between. CDR1 and CDR2 (germline): SGDLS, YYNGEE. This CDR3 is 14 amino acids long.

The rearrangement joins TRBV18 to TRBJ2-5; D ambiguous. The CDR3 is 11 amino acids. CDR1 is KGHSH, CDR2 LQKENI, per germline. The germline V and J ends were trimmed by 5 bases and 2 bases, with 3 bases remaining between them. CDR3 DNA: TGTGCCAGCTCAACTCAAGAGACCCAGTACTTC. This encodes CASSTQETQYF.

The chain links TRBV7-2 to TRBJ2-1; no clear D gene. Germline lookup yields CDR1 SGHTA and CDR2 FQGNSA. This CDR3 has 15 amino acids. Trimming took 1 base from V and 2 from J, leaving 9 bases between them. The CDR3 loop reads CASSLGVGPYNEQFF. The CDR3, as DNA: TGTGCCAGCAGCTTAGGGGTAGGACCCTACAATGAGCAGTTCTTC.